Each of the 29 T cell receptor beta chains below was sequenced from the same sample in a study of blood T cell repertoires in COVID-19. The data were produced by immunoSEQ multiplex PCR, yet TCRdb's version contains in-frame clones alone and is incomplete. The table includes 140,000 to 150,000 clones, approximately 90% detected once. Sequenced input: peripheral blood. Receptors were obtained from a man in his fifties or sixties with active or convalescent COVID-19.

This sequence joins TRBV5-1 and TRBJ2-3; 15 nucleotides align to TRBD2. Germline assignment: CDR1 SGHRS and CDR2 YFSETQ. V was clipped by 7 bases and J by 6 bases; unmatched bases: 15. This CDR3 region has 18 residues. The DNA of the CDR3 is TGCGCCAGCTTCGGGACTAGCGGGGGGCCTACCCCTGCCGATACGCAGTATTTT. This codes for CASFGTSGGPTPADTQYF.

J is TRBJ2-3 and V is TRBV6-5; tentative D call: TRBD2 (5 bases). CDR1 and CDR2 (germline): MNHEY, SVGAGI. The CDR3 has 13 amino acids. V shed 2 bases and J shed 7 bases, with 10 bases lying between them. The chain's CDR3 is CASSYTRENTQYF. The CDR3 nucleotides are TGTGCCAGCAGTTACACCCGGGAAAATACGCAGTATTTT.

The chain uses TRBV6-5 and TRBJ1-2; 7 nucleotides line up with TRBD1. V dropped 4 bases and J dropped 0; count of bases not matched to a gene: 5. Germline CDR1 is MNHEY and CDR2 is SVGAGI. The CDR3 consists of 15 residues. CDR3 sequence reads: CASSSGTASNYGYTF. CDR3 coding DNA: TGTGCCAGCAGTTCGGGGACAGCTTCTAACTATGGCTACACCTTC.

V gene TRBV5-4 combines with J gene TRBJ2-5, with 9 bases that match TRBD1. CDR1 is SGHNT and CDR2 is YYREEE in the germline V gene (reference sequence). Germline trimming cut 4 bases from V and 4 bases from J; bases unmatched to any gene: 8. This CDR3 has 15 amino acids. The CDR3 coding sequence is TGTGCCAGCAGCCCGGGACAGGGAGACGGAGAGACCCAGTACTTC. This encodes CASSPGQGDGETQYF. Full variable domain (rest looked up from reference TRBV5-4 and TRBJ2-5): ETGVTQSPTHLIKTRGQQVTLRCSSQSGHNTVSWYQQALGQGPQFIFQYYREEENGRGNFPPRFSGLQFPNYSSELNVNALELDDSALYLCASSPGQGDGETQYFGPGTRLLVL.

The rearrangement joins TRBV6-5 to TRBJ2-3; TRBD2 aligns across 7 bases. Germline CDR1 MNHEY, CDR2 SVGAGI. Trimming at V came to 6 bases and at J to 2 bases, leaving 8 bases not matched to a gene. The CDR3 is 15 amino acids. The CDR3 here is CASSRGGPNTDTQYF. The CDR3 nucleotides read TGTGCCAGCAGCCGCGGGGGTCCGAACACAGATACGCAGTATTTT.

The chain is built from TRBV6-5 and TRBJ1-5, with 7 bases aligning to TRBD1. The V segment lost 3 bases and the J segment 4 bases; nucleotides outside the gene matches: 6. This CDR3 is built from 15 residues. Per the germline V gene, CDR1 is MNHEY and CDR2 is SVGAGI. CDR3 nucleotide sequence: TGTGCCAGCAGTTATAAGGGGGCTGGGAATCAGCCCCAGCATTTT. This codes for CASSYKGAGNQPQHF.

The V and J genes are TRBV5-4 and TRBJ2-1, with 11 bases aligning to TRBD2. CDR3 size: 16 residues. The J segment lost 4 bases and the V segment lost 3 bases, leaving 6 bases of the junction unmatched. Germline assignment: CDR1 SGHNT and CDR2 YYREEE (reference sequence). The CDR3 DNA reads TGTGCCAGCAGCTCCCAGACTAGCGGGACTTACAATGAGCAGTTCTTC. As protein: CASSSQTSGTYNEQFF.

The CDR3 DNA follows: TGCAGCGTTGAAGATCCCCCCGGTGAGCAGTTCTTC. Amino acid sequence: CSVEDPPGEQFF. The rearrangement uses TRBV29-1 and TRBJ2-1; D gene ambiguous. CDR3 length: 12 residues. The germline V and J ends were trimmed by 0 bases and 9 bases, with 9 bases remaining between them. The germline gives CDR1 SQVTM, CDR2 ANQGSEA.

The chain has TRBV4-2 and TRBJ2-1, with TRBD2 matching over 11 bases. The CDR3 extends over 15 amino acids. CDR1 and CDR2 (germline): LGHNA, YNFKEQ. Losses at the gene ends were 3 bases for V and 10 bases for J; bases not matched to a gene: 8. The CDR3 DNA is TGTGCCAGCAGCCACGTTAGCGGGGGGGCTAGAGAGCAGTTCTTC. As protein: CASSHVSGGAREQFF.

CDR3 nucleotide sequence: TGTGCCAGCAGCGGTAGTTGGCGGGAACACTATGGCTACACCTTC. The encoded protein is CASSGSWREHYGYTF. J is TRBJ1-2 and V is TRBV11-2; D uncertain. This CDR3 is 15 amino acids long. Germline V gene data show CDR1 as SGHAT and CDR2 as FQNNGV. Deletions cut 5 bases from V and 3 bases from J, with 16 bases between.

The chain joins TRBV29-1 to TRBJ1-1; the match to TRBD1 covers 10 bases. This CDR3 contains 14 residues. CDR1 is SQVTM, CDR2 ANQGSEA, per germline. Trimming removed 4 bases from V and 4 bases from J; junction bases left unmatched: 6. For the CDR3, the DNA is TGCAGCGTTGCGGGGACAGGGGTAGGCACTGAAGCTTTCTTT. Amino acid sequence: CSVAGTGVGTEAFF.

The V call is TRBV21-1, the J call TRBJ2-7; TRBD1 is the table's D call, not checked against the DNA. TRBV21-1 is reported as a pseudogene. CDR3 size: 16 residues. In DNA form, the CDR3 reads TGTGCCAGCAGCAAGCCGGGACAGGGGGCGCGGTACGAGCAGTACTTC. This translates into CASSKPGQGARYEQYF.

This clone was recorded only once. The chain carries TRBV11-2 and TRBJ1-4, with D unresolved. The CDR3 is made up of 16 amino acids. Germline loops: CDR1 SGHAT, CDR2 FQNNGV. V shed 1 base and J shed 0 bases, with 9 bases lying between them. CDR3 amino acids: CASSLVGFATNEKLFF. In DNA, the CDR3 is TGTGCCAGCAGCTTAGTCGGTTTTGCAACTAATGAAAAACTGTTTTTT.

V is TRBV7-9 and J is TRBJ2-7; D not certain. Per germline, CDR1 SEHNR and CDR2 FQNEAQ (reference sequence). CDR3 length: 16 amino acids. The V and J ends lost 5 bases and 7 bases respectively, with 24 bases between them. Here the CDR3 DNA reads TGTGCCAGCAGCCACCGGCGTGCCCAGGTGCTTGGGGAGCAGTACTTC. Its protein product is CASSHRRAQVLGEQYF. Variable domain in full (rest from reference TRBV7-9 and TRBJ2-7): DTGVSQNPRHKITKRGQNVTFRCDPISEHNRLYWYRQTLGQGPEFLTYFQNEAQLEKSRLLSDRFSAERPKGSFSTLEIQRTEQGDSAMYLCASSHRRAQVLGEQYFGPGTRLTVT.

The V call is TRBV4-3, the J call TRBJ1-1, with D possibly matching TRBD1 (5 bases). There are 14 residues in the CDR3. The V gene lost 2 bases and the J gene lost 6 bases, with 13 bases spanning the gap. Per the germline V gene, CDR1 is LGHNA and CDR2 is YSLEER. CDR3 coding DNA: TGCGCCAGCAGCCAACAGGACACGACCCCTGAAGCTTTCTTT. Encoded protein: CASSQQDTTPEAFF.

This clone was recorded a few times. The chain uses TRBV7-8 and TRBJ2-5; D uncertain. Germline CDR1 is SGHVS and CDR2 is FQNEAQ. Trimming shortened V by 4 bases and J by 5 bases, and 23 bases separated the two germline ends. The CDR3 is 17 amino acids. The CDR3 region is CASSYLTVHRFGETQYF. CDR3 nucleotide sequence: TGTGCCAGCAGCTACCTGACGGTTCACCGATTCGGGGAGACCCAGTACTTC.

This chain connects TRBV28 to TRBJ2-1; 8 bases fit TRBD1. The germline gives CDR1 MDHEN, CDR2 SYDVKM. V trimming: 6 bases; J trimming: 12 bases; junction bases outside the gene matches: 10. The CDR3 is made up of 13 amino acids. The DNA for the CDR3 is TGTGCCAGCAGCTCACCGCGGACAGGGTCGCAGTTCTTC. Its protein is CASSSPRTGSQFF. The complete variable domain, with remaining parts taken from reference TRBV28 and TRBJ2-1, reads DVKVTQSSRYLVKRTGEKVFLECVQDMDHENMFWYRQDPGLGLRLIYFSYDVKMKEKGDIPEGYSVSREKKERFSLILESASTNQTSMYLCASSSPRTGSQFFGPGTRLTVL.

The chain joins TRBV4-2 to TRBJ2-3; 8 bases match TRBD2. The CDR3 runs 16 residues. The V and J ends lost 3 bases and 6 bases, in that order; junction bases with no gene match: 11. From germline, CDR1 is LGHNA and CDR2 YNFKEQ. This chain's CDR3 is CASSHPLAGTSDTQYF. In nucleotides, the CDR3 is TGTGCCAGCAGCCACCCTCTAGCGGGCACATCCGATACGCAGTATTTT.

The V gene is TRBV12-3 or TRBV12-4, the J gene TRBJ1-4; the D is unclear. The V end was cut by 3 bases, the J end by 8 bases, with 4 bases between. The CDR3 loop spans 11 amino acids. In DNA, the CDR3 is TGTGCCAGCAGTTTGCGGGAAAAACTGTTTTTT. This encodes CASSLREKLFF.

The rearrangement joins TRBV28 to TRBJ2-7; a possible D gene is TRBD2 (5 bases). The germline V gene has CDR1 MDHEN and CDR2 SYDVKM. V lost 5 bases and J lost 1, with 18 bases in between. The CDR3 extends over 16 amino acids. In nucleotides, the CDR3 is TGTGCCAGCAGTGCCAACCTCGGGCGGGCTTCCTACGAGCAGTACTTC. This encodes CASSANLGRASYEQYF.

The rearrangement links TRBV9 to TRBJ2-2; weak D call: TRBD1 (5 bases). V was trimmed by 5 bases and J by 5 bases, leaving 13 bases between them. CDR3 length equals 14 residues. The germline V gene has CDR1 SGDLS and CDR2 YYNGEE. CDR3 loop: CASRGQGRTGELFF. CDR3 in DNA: TGTGCCAGCAGGGGGCAAGGTCGGACCGGGGAGCTGTTTTTT.

CDR3 nucleotides: TGCGCCAGCAGCCCGGGACTAGCGTATACCGGGGAGCTGTTTTTT. This codes for CASSPGLAYTGELFF. The chain recombines TRBV5-1 with TRBJ2-2; 10 positions agree with TRBD2. The V gene's germline CDR1 is SGHRS and CDR2 YFSETQ. The CDR3 contains 15 residues. Losses at the gene ends were 4 bases for V and 5 bases for J; bases not matched to a gene: 5.

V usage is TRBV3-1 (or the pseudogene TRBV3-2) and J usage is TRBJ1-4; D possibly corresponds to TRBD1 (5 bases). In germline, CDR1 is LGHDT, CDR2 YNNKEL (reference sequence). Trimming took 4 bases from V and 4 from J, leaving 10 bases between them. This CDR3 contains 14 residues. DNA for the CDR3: TGTGCCAGCAGCCCCAGGGATTTTAATGAAAAACTGTTTTTT. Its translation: CASSPRDFNEKLFF.

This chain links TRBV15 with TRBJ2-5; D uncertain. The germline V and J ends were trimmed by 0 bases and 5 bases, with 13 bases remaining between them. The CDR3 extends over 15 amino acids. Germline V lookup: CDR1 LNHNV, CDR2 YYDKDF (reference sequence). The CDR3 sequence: CATSRDRVVRETQYF. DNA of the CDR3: TGTGCCACCAGCAGAGATCGGGTGGTGAGGGAGACCCAGTACTTC.

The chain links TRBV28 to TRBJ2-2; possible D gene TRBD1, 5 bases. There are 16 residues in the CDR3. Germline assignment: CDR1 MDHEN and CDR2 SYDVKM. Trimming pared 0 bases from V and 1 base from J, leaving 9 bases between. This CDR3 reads CASSLWPGMNTGELFF. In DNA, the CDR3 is TGTGCCAGCAGTTTATGGCCAGGGATGAACACCGGGGAGCTGTTTTTT.

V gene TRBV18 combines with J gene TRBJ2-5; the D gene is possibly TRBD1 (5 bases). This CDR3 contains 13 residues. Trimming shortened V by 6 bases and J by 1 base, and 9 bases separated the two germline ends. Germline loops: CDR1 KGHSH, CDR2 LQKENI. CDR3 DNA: TGTGCCAGCTCTAGGGGTACCCAAGAGACCCAGTACTTC. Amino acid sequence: CASSRGTQETQYF.

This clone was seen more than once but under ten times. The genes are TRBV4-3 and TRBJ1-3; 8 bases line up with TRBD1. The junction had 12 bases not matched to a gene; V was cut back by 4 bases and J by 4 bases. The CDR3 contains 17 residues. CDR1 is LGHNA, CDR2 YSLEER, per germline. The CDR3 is CASSPTLSGTGGNTIYF. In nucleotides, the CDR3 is TGCGCCAGCAGCCCGACTTTATCCGGGACAGGAGGAAACACCATATATTTT.

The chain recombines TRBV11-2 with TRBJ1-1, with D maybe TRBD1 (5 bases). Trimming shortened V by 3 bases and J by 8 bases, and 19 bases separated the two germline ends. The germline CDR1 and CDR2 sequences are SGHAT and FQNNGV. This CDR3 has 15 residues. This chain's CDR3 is CASSFNTGGVGEAFF. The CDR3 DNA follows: TGTGCCAGCAGCTTTAACACTGGAGGGGTTGGAGAAGCTTTCTTT.

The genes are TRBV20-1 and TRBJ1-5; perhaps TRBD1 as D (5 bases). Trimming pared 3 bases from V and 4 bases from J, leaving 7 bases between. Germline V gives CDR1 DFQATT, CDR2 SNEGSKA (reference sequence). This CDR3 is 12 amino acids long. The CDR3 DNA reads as TGCAGTGCTAGTAGACAGAATCAGCCCCAGCATTTT. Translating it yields CSASRQNQPQHF.